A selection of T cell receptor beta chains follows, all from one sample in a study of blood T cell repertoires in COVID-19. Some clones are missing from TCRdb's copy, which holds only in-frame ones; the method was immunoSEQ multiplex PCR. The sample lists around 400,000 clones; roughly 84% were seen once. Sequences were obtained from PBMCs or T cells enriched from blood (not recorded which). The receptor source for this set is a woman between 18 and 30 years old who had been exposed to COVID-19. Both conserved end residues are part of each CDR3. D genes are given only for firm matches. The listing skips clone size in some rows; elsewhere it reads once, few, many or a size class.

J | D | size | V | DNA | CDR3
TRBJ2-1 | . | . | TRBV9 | TGTGCCAGCAGCATAACGCCCAGTGAGCAGTTCTTC | CASSITPSEQFF
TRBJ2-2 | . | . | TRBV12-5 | TGTGCTAGTGGTTTCTCCCTTGCAGAGAACACCGGGGAGCTGTTTTTT | CASGFSLAENTGELFF
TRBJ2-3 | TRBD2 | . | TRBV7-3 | TGTGCCAGCAGCTTAACTGGCAGCGGGGGGGCAGATACGCAGTATTTT | CASSLTGSGGADTQYF
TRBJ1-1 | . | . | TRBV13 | TGTGCCAGCAGCTTAGGAGCAGGGGTCTACACTGAAGCTTTCTTT | CASSLGAGVYTEAFF
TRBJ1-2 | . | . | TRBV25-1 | TGTGCCAGCAGGAGGGACACCGGGAACTATGGCTACACCTTC | CASRRDTGNYGYTF
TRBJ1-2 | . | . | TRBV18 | TGTGCCAGCTCACCAAGGAGTGCGGACAGTGGACCTGGCTACACCTTC | CASSPRSADSGPGYTF
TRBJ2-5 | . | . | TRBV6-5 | TGTGCCAGCAACCACGGCGGCCAAGAGACCCAGTACTTC | CASNHGGQETQYF
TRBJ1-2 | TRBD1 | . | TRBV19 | TGTGCCAGTAGTACATCAGGGGGCGACTATGGCTACACCTTC | CASSTSGGDYGYTF
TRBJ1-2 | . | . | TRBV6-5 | TGTGCCAGCAGTTACTCCGGGGGGGGGCGCTTAAATGGCTACACCTTC | CASSYSGGGRLNGYTF
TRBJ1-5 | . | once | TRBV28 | TGTGCCAGCAGTTTAGAGTCAGGCATCCTCAATCAGCCCCAGCATTTT | CASSLESGILNQPQHF
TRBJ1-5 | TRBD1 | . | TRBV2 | TGTGCCAGCAGTCCATTGACAGGGACAAATCAGCCCCAGCATTTT | CASSPLTGTNQPQHF